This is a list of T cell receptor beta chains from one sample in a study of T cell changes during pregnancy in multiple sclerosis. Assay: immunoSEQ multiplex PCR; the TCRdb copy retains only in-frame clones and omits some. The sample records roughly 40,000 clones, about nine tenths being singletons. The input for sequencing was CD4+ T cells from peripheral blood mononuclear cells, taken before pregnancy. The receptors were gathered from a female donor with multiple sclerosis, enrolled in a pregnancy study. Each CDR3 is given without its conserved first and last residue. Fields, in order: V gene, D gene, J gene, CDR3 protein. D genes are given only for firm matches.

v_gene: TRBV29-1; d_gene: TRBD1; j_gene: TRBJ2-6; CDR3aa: SVAGGDRGLPGANVLT
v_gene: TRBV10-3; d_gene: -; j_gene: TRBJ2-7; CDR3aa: AISASGQLTYEQY
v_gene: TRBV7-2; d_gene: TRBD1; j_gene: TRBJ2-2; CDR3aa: ASSPDRGNGELF
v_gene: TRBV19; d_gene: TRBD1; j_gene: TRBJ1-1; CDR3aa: ASSRGPTEAF
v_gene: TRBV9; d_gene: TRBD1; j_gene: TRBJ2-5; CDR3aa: ASSAGTGVQETQY
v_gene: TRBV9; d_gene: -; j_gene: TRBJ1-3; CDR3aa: ASSVGSSGNTIY
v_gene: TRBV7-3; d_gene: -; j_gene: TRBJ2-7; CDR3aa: ASSVAPDNSYEQY
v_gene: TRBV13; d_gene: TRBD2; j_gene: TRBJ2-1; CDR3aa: ASSRTSGGVGYNEQF
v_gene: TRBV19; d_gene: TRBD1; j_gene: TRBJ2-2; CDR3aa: ASNFNRGTGELF
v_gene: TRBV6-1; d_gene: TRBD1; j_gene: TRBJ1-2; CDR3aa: ASRPTGSEGGYT